The 26 T cell receptor beta chains in this list originate from one sample, sequenced in a study of cytomegalovirus exposure and HLA in healthy donors. PCR employed 60 Vbeta and 13 Jbeta primers. Using immunoSEQ multiplex PCR, the repertoire was profiled, and TCRdb retains in-frame clones only, with some absent. The sample includes some 130,000 clones, around 77% seen only once; the top ten take 4.5% to 5%. The sequenced sample was PBMCs. These receptors all stem from a man aged 25-45 years in good health.

This clone was detected only once. Written as DNA, the CDR3 is TGTGCCAGTAGTAGCAGGGGAGACGAGGCCCAGCATTTT. Its translation: CASSSRGDEAQHF. The rearrangement links TRBV19 to TRBJ1-5; weak D call: TRBD1 (6 bases). From germline, CDR1 is LNHDA and CDR2 SQIVND (reference sequence). The CDR3 length is 13 residues. V lost 4 bases, J lost 11 bases, and 15 bases lay in between. Looking up the rest from reference TRBV19 and TRBJ1-5 gives the full variable domain: DGGITQSPKYLFRKEGQNVTLSCEQNLNHDAMYWYRQDPGQGLRLIYYSQIVNDFQKGDIAEGYSVSREKKESFPLTVTSAQKNPTAFYLCASSSRGDEAQHFGDGTRLSIL.

This clone was recorded once. The chain combines TRBV5-6 with TRBJ1-5; the D is unclear. Trimming took off 3 bases at V and 2 bases at J, with 12 bases between the two ends. The CDR3 loop spans 15 amino acids. The germline CDR1 and CDR2 sequences are SGHDT and YYEEEE. The CDR3 reads CASSSGGGGNQPQHF. CDR3 sequence (DNA): TGTGCCAGCAGCTCCGGAGGTGGGGGCAATCAGCCCCAGCATTTT. The full variable domain, with the rest looked up from reference TRBV5-6 and TRBJ1-5, is DAGVTQSPTHLIKTRGQQVTLRCSPKSGHDTVSWYQQALGQGPQFIFQYYEEEERQRGNFPDRFSGHQFPNYSSELNVNALLLGDSALYLCASSSGGGGNQPQHFGDGTRLSIL.

The rearrangement uses TRBV7-3 and TRBJ2-1, with D possibly TRBD2 on 5 matching bases. V lost 1 base to trimming and J lost 15 bases, with 22 bases between them. The CDR3 length is 15 residues. Germline CDR1 is SGHTA and CDR2 is FQGTGA. The CDR3 reads CASSLSDSQAPSRFF. DNA of the CDR3: TGTGCCAGCAGCTTAAGTGACTCCCAGGCGCCTAGCCGGTTCTTC. The complete variable domain, with remaining parts taken from reference TRBV7-3 and TRBJ2-1, reads GAGVSQTPSNKVTEKGKYVELRCDPISGHTALYWYRQSLGQGPEFLIYFQGTGAADDSGLPNDRFFAVRPEGSVSTLKIQRTERGDSAVYLCASSLSDSQAPSRFFGPGTRLTVL.

V is TRBV6-5 and J is TRBJ2-1, with TRBD2 matching 7 bases. Germline CDR1 is MNHEY and CDR2 is SVGAGI. This CDR3 has 15 amino acids. Unmatched junction bases numbered 11, after V lost 5 bases and J lost 7 bases. In nucleotides, the CDR3 is TGTGCCAGCAGTACGACTAGCACGTCGGGGAATGAGCAGTTCTTC. It encodes CASSTTSTSGNEQFF.

The chain has TRBV5-4 and TRBJ1-2, with 7 positions matching TRBD1. CDR3 length equals 14 residues. The germline V gene encodes CDR1 SGHNT and CDR2 YYREEE (reference sequence). V shed 3 bases, J shed 6 bases, and the junction held 8 bases outside the gene matches. This CDR3 is CASSWIDRADGYTF. The CDR3 region has the DNA TGTGCCAGCAGCTGGATCGACAGGGCCGATGGCTACACCTTC. The full variable domain, in which reference TRBV5-4 and TRBJ1-2 provide the parts outside the CDR3, is ETGVTQSPTHLIKTRGQQVTLRCSSQSGHNTVSWYQQALGQGPQFIFQYYREEENGRGNFPPRFSGLQFPNYSSELNVNALELDDSALYLCASSWIDRADGYTFGSGTRLTVV.

The rearrangement joins TRBV5-1 to TRBJ2-1; 8 nucleotides agree with TRBD2. The ends lost 4 bases at V and 5 bases at J; junction bases unmatched: 5. The CDR3 extends over 14 amino acids. Germline lookup yields CDR1 SGHRS and CDR2 YFSETQ. This chain's CDR3 is CASSLSGNHNEQFF. DNA for the CDR3: TGCGCCAGCAGCCTTAGCGGGAACCACAATGAGCAGTTCTTC.

The gene calls are TRBV30 and TRBJ2-1, with 8 bases lining up with TRBD1. The CDR3 runs 14 residues. Trimming cost V 3 bases and J 2 bases; bases outside gene matches: 3. CDR1 and CDR2 from the germline V gene are GTSNPN and SVGIG (reference sequence). The CDR3 sequence: CAWSGTGTYNEQFF. The CDR3 coding sequence is TGTGCCTGGAGCGGGACAGGTACCTACAATGAGCAGTTCTTC. Drawing the rest from reference TRBV30 and TRBJ2-1, the complete variable domain is SQTIHQWPATLVQPVGSPLSLECTVEGTSNPNLYWYRQAAGRGLQLLFYSVGIGQISSEVPQNLSASRPQDRQFILSSKKLLLSDSGFYLCAWSGTGTYNEQFFGPGTRLTVL.

This chain uses TRBV13 with TRBJ2-7, with D tentatively TRBD2 (5 bases). Trimming stripped 5 bases from V and 5 bases from J, with 13 bases between. CDR3 length: 13 residues. Per the germline V gene, CDR1 is PRHDT and CDR2 is FYEKMQ (reference sequence). DNA of the CDR3: TGTGCCAGCAGCGGGAGCGGCTACGACGAGCAGTACTTC. Protein: CASSGSGYDEQYF.

The V call is TRBV11-2, the J call TRBJ1-2; D ambiguous. Germline assignment: CDR1 SGHAT and CDR2 FQNNGV. This CDR3 comprises 13 residues. V was clipped by 5 bases and J by 3 bases, with 10 bases between them. Written as DNA, the CDR3 is TGTGCCAGCAGCCCAACAGTGTACTATGGCTACACCTTC. It specifies CASSPTVYYGYTF. Together with reference TRBV11-2 and TRBJ1-2, the CDR3 gives the full variable domain: EAGVAQSPRYKIIEKRQSVAFWCNPISGHATLYWYQQILGQGPKLLIQFQNNGVVDDSQLPKDRFSAERLKGVDSTLKIQPAKLEDSAVYLCASSPTVYYGYTFGSGTRLTVV.

The V gene is TRBV18, the J gene TRBJ1-2; a weak D match, TRBD1 (6 bases). Germline V gene data show CDR1 as KGHSH and CDR2 as LQKENI. CDR3 size: 16 residues. Trimming pared 3 bases from V and 0 bases from J, leaving 14 bases between. The CDR3 DNA is TGTGCCAGCTCACCCTCGAGGGGGACCACTAACTATGGCTACACCTTC. Translation: CASSPSRGTTNYGYTF.

The V and J genes are TRBV5-6 and TRBJ2-7, with 8 nucleotides matching TRBD1. CDR1 is SGHDT, CDR2 YYEEEE, per germline. Trimming at V came to 4 bases and at J to 3 bases, leaving 9 bases not matched to a gene. The CDR3 has 15 amino acids. The CDR3 loop is CASSPRDRRVYEQYF. The CDR3, as DNA: TGTGCCAGCAGCCCTAGGGACAGGAGAGTCTACGAGCAGTACTTC.

The gene calls are TRBV6-5 and TRBJ2-2; tentative D call: TRBD2 (5 bases). CDR3 length equals 14 residues. Trimming cost V 7 bases and J 6 bases, with 15 bases left between them. The germline V gene encodes CDR1 MNHEY and CDR2 SVGAGI. As DNA, the CDR3 is TGTGCCAGCACCCAGGAGAGGCGGGCCGGGGAGCTGTTTTTT. Its translation is CASTQERRAGELFF.

V gene TRBV18 combines with J gene TRBJ2-2, with unresolved D. The ends were cut back, 5 bases at V and 2 bases at J, with 12 bases in the middle. The CDR3 runs to 15 residues. Looked up from germline, CDR1 is KGHSH and CDR2 is LQKENI. CDR3 residues: CASSAATLNTGELFF. CDR3 nucleotide sequence: TGTGCCAGCTCAGCTGCCACGCTAAACACCGGGGAGCTGTTTTTT. Supplemented by reference TRBV18 and TRBJ2-2, the full variable domain reads NAGVMQNPRHLVRRRGQEARLRCSPMKGHSHVYWYRQLPEEGLKFMVYLQKENIIDESGMPKERFSAEFPKEGPSILRIQQVVRGDSAAYFCASSAATLNTGELFFGEGSRLTVL.

The rearrangement uses TRBV27 and TRBJ1-1; 7 nucleotides agree with TRBD1. Trimming removed 4 bases from V and 4 bases from J; junction bases left unmatched: 6. This CDR3 region has 14 residues. Germline V gene sequence: CDR1 MNHEY, CDR2 SMNVEV (reference sequence). CDR3 amino acids: CASSSKGGVTEAFF. CDR3 nucleotide sequence: TGTGCCAGCAGTTCGAAAGGGGGCGTCACTGAAGCTTTCTTT.

This clone was counted a single time. V is TRBV28 and J is TRBJ1-2; 7 bases agree with TRBD1. The length of the CDR3 is 14 residues. Germline V gives CDR1 MDHEN, CDR2 SYDVKM. Trimming at V came to 6 bases and at J to 7 bases, leaving 11 bases not matched to a gene. The CDR3 spells CASSRDRVEGGYTF. The CDR3 region has the DNA TGTGCCAGCAGCCGTGACAGGGTGGAGGGTGGCTACACCTTC.

This CDR3 is CSVRDRLNTGELFF. The DNA of the CDR3 is TGCAGCGTTCGGGACAGACTCAACACCGGGGAGCTGTTTTTT. This sequence joins TRBV29-1 and TRBJ2-2, with 7 bases aligning to TRBD1. Germline loops: CDR1 SQVTM, CDR2 ANQGSEA. The V gene end was trimmed by 5 bases and the J gene end by 2 bases; junction bases not matched to a gene: 5. The CDR3 is made up of 14 amino acids.

There are a few counts of this clone. The chain joins TRBV5-1 to TRBJ1-1; D not certain. Trimming removed 0 bases at V and 5 bases at J, with 14 bases between. Germline-derived CDR1 and CDR2 are SGHRS and YFSETQ. CDR3 size: 15 residues. CDR3 region: CASSLVVGRDTEAFF. As DNA, the CDR3 is TGCGCCAGCAGCTTGGTGGTAGGGCGGGATACTGAAGCTTTCTTT.

The J gene is TRBJ1-2, the V gene TRBV21-1; TRBD1, the D gene given by the table, was not confirmed from the DNA. TRBV21-1 is a pseudogene locus. CDR3 length equals 16 residues. The CDR3 reads CASSKESATAFYGYTF. The CDR3, as DNA: TGTGCCAGCAGCAAAGAATCCGCGACAGCTTTCTATGGCTACACCTTC.

This sequence joins TRBV7-3 and TRBJ1-1; tentative D call: TRBD1 (5 bases). Trimming cost V 5 bases and J 1 base, with 11 bases left between them. CDR3 length: 14 residues. Per the germline V gene, CDR1 is SGHTA and CDR2 is FQGTGA. CDR3 nucleotides: TGTGCCAGCAGCCAACGGGGGGGGAACACTGAAGCTTTCTTT. Amino acids: CASSQRGGNTEAFF.

The V call is TRBV2, the J call TRBJ2-5, with 8 positions matching TRBD1. With 6 bases clipped from V and 5 bases from J, the junction kept 5 bases outside the gene matches. Germline V CDR1 and CDR2: SNHLY, FYNNEI. This CDR3 has 13 amino acids. The CDR3: CASRRQGRETQYF. The DNA for the CDR3 is TGTGCCAGCAGACGACAGGGGAGGGAGACCCAGTACTTC. Variable domain in full (rest from reference TRBV2 and TRBJ2-5): EPEVTQTPSHQVTQMGQEVILRCVPISNHLYFYWYRQILGQKVEFLVSFYNNEISEKSEIFDDQFSVERPDGSNFTLKIRSTKLEDSAMYFCASRRQGRETQYFGPGTRLLVL.

This rearrangement joins TRBV18 to TRBJ1-1; no clear D. This CDR3 has 16 residues. V was trimmed by 1 base and J by 0 bases, leaving 12 bases between them. The germline CDR1 and CDR2 sequences are KGHSH and LQKENI. The CDR3 reads CASSPRSDLMNTEAFF. Here the CDR3 DNA reads TGTGCCAGCTCACCACGTTCAGATCTCATGAACACTGAAGCTTTCTTT.

To note about this clone: One junction end does not reproduce the germline sequence, and a read error may be involved. This chain connects TRBV7-9 to TRBJ2-4, with a weak D call TRBD2 (6 bases). In germline, CDR1 is SEHNR, CDR2 FQNEAQ (reference sequence). The CDR3 is made up of 13 amino acids. CDR3 loop: CSSSWTGVNIQYF. The DNA for the CDR3 is TGTTCCAGCAGCTGGACGGGAGTGAACATTCAGTACTTC.

The rearrangement uses TRBV6-4 and TRBJ2-1, with 12 nucleotides matching TRBD2. The CDR3 covers 13 residues. V lost 4 bases, J lost 10 bases, and 2 bases stayed unmatched. From germline, CDR1 is MRHNA and CDR2 SNTAGT. The CDR3, as DNA: TGTGCCAGCAGTGTCCTAGCGGGAGGGGAGCAGTTCTTC. Amino acids: CASSVLAGGEQFF.

This chain joins TRBV10-2 and TRBJ1-5; the match to TRBD1 covers 7 bases. Germline V CDR1 and CDR2: WSHSY, SAAADI. There are 14 residues in the CDR3. J gave up 9 bases and V 3 bases, and 8 bases lay outside the gene matches. CDR3 residues: CASSEEGAPRPQHF. The DNA for the CDR3 is TGCGCCAGCAGTGAAGAGGGGGCCCCTCGGCCCCAGCATTTT.

For this clone: One junction end disagrees with the germline gene, perhaps due to a read error. The genes are TRBV27 and TRBJ2-5; 14 nucleotides match TRBD2. This CDR3 spans 16 amino acids. Germline V gene lookup returns CDR1 MNHEY and CDR2 SMNVEV (reference sequence). The CDR3 nucleotides are TGTGCCAGCGGCGCATACCCGGGACTAGCGGGAGACAGTCGGCACTTC. It codes for CASGAYPGLAGDSRHF.

This clone was counted a few times. The V gene is TRBV5-5, the J gene TRBJ1-2, with D unclear. Between the trimmed V and J ends, which lost 3 bases and 2 bases, there was a span of 17 bases. This CDR3 is built from 16 residues. Germline CDR1 is SGHKS and CDR2 is YYEKEE (reference sequence). CDR3 residues: CASSSQLTVDNYGYTF. Written as DNA, the CDR3 is TGTGCCAGCAGCTCCCAGCTGACTGTTGACAACTATGGCTACACCTTC.